This entry features one T cell receptor beta chain sequence. There is no known antigen for this receptor. No per-base quality is available; no much larger clone lies one base away. The donors were healthy, HIV-negative adults with no recently reported acute infections or vaccinations. Only Caucasian adults living in Nashville, Tennessee, USA were represented among the donors. CD8 memory samples were composed of magnetically selected CD45RO+ cells combined with CCR7-negative CD45RA+ effector memory (TemRA) cells. Blood was collected by leukapheresis, and PBMCs were isolated by Ficoll-Histopaque density gradient centrifugation and then cryopreserved in liquid nitrogen vapor phase. Purity and quantity of every magnetically sorted T cell population were checked by analytical flow cytometry. Each sorted fraction had its genomic DNA isolated and then quantified by UV absorbance on a Nanodrop 2000c. Here V drops 2 bases and J drops 5 bases, and the junction holds 7 bases not matched to any gene. The germline V gene sets CDR1 to LGHNA and CDR2 to YSLEER. From cysteine to phenylalanine, the CDR3 is 15 amino acids long. Only CDR3 DNA remains: 45 bases, in frame from the first base.

TCR CDR3 regions were amplified from genomic DNA by multiplex PCR using the deep immunoSEQ assay. Extracted genomic DNA from each cell subset was distributed evenly across all wells of several immunoSEQ 96-well plates, and each plate was treated as a replicate. Each replicate PCR for sorted subsets received around 200 ng genomic DNA, equal to tens of thousands of T cell genomes. Purified libraries were measured with a Qubit 3.0 fluorometer, size-checked on a Bioanalyzer 2100, and measured again with the KAPA Library Quantification kit. Every immunoSEQ 96-well plate was sequenced on a dedicated single-read 150-cycle Illumina NextSeq 550 flow cell. The original methods were these. The immunoSEQ output contained only junctional sequences without quality scores, so filtering could not match that applied to full-length reads. Sequences were annotated with PyIR, a Python wrapper for IgBLAST v1.9, using IMGT germline references to assign V/J genes and CDR3. Reads were removed for weak V/J assignments (E-value above 1e-6), missing CDR3, stop codons, out-of-frame junctions, or ambiguous translated residues. V3J clonotypes were defined by identical inferred V gene, J gene, and CDR3 amino acid sequence. To compute the percentage overlap between repertoires, the number of shared unique clonotypes was divided by the size of the smaller repertoire. RTK rarefaction, the Chao1 estimator, and Recon v2.1 estimates of unobserved clonotypes were used to assess repertoire richness. Generation probabilities for all TCRbeta clonotypes obtained by the gDNA method from four donors were computed using OLGA. The clones in this table, taken by TCRdb from immuneACCESS, are in-frame only. Not every clone is retained; where verified, under half of the shortfall comes from an unresolved V gene, and the cause of the rest is unknown. The V and J calls and clone size were taken over from that table, and D and trimming were inferred from the DNA. This sample has around 690,000 clones in its table, and about 92% of those were observed once. The ten largest account for 30% to 35% of the sample.

This specimen comes from a study of shared clonotypes between healthy human individuals (TCRdb year 2020). As for the study more broadly: Three men and a couple of women, aged 18 to 49 years, made up the cohort. To increase sequencing depth and limit assay-specific biases, different laboratories used diverse techniques to prepare libraries and sequence TCR repertoires. Leukapheresis yielded between about 0.9 and 9 billion PBMCs per donor. For each donor, three plates each were used for CD4 naive and CD4 memory, two plates were used for CD8 naive, and one plate was used for CD8 memory. The study deeply sequenced blood TCR repertoires of five healthy adults to estimate repertoire size and the extent of clonotype sharing between individuals. The paper as a whole reports these results and caveats: Estimated clonotype richness was generally larger for naive than for memory subsets. Pairwise subsampling indicated that sequencing depth was expected to affect the degree of clonotype sharing among donors. Sampling was restricted to blood, and TCR repertoires in tissue are likely to differ from TCR repertoires in blood. Sharing across a few donors was observed for around 5% of naive CD4, over 3% of naive CD8, roughly 2.3% of memory CD4, and 0.4% of memory CD8 clonotypes. Because the study included only a small number of donors, the genetic and exposure-history diversity represented was limited. Rarefaction of sorted-subset datasets indicated incomplete sequencing despite the large sequencing depth. Compared with non-shared clonotypes, clonotypes shared by all four sorted-subset donors had higher generation probabilities.

The sequence derives from a man aged 18 to 30 in good health. Some clones in this sample may be carry-over from other donors' samples. The sequenced sample consisted of memory CD8+ T cells from PBMCs. The cell subset or site label on this specimen signifies: CD45RO+ cells pooled with CCR7-negative TemRA cells. The rearrangement combines TRBV4-3 with TRBJ1-1, with 8 junctional bases fitting TRBD1. This receptor carries the CDR3 CASSQNTGGLTEAFF. Read as DNA, the sequence is TGCGCCAGCAGCCAAAATACAGGGGGTTTGACTGAAGCTTTCTTT.